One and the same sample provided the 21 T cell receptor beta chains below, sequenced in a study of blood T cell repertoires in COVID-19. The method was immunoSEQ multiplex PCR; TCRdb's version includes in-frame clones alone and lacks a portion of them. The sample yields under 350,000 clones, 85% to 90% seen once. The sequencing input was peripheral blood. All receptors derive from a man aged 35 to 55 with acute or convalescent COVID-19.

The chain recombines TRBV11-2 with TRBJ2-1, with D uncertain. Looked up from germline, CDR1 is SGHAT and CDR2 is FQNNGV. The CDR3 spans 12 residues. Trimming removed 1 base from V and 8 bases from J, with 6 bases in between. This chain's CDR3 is CASSLGWHEQFF. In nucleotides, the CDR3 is TGTGCCAGCAGCTTAGGGTGGCATGAGCAGTTCTTC. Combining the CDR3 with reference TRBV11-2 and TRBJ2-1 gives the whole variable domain EAGVAQSPRYKIIEKRQSVAFWCNPISGHATLYWYQQILGQGPKLLIQFQNNGVVDDSQLPKDRFSAERLKGVDSTLKIQPAKLEDSAVYLCASSLGWHEQFFGPGTRLTVL.

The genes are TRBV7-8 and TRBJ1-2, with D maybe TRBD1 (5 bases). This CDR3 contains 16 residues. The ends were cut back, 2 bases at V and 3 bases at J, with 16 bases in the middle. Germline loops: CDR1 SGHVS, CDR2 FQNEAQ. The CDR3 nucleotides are TGTGCCAGCAGCTTATTCAGGGTAACTAGCTACTATGGCTACACCTTC. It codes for CASSLFRVTSYYGYTF.

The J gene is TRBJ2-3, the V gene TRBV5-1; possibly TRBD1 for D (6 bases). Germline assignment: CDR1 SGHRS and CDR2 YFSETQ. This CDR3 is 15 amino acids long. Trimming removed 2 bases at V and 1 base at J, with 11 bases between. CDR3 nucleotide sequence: TGCGCCAGCAGCTTTTTGGCAGGGGGCACAGATACGCAGTATTTT. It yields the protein CASSFLAGGTDTQYF.

CDR3 DNA: TGTGCCAGCAGCTTGGGCAGGGGCACTGAAGCTTTCTTT. It translates to CASSLGRGTEAFF. The chain carries TRBV5-4 and TRBJ1-1; tentative D call: TRBD1 (6 bases). Germline CDR1 reads SGHNT; CDR2 reads YYREEE (reference sequence). The V and J ends lost 0 bases and 4 bases respectively, with 7 bases between them. This CDR3 is built from 13 residues.

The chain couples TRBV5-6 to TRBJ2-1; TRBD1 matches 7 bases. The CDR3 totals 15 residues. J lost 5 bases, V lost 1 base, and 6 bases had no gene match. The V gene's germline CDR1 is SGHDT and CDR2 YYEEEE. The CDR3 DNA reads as TGTGCCAGCAGCTTGACGCAAGGGGGCAACAATGAGCAGTTCTTC. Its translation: CASSLTQGGNNEQFF.

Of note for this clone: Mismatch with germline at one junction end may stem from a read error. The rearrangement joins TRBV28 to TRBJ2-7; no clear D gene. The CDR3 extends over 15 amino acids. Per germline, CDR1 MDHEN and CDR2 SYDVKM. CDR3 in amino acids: CASSLWRLENYQQYF. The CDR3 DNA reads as TGTGCCAGCAGTTTATGGAGGTTGGAGAACTACCAGCAGTACTTC.

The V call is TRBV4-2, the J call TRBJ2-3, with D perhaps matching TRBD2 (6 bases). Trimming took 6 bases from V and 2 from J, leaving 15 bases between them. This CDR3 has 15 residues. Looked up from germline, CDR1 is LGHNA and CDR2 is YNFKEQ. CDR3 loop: CASRPAVADTDTQYF. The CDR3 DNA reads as TGTGCCAGCAGACCCGCGGTAGCGGACACAGATACGCAGTATTTT.

DNA for the CDR3: TGTGCCAGCAGCGTAGGTAGGGAGTTTACGCAGTATTTT. Amino acid sequence: CASSVGREFTQYF. V and J are TRBV9 and TRBJ2-3, with a weak D call TRBD2 (5 bases). Germline values: CDR1 SGDLS, CDR2 YYNGEE. V was pared by 0 bases and J by 8 bases, with 10 bases between. The CDR3 consists of 13 residues.

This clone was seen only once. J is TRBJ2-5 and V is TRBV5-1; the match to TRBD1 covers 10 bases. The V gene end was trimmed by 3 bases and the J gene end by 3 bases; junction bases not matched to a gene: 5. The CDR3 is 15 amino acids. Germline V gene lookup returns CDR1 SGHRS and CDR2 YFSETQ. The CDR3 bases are TGCGCCAGCAGCTCTACCGGGACAGGGGAAGAGACCCAGTACTTC. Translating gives CASSSTGTGEETQYF.

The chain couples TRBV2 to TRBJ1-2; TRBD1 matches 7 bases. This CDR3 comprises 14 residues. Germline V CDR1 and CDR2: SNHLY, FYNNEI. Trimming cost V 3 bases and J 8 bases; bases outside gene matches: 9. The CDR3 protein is CASSEEGTEVGYTF. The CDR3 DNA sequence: TGTGCCAGCAGTGAGGAAGGGACAGAAGTCGGCTACACCTTC.

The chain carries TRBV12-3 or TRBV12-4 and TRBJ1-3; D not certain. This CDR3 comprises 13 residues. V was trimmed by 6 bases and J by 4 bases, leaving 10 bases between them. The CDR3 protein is CASSLWEGNTIYF. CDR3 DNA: TGTGCCAGCAGCCTCTGGGAGGGAAACACCATATATTTT.

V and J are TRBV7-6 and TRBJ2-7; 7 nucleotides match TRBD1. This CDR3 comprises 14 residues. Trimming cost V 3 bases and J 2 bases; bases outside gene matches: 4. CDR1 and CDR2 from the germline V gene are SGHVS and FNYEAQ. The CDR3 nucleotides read TGTGCCAGCAGCTTGAGACAGGGAACCTACGAGCAGTACTTC. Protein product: CASSLRQGTYEQYF.

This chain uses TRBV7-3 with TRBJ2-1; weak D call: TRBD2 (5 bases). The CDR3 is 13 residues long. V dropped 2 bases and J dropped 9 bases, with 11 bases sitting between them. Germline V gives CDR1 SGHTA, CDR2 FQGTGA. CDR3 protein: CASSLRGYGEQFF. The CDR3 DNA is TGTGCCAGCAGCTTACGAGGGTACGGTGAGCAGTTCTTC.

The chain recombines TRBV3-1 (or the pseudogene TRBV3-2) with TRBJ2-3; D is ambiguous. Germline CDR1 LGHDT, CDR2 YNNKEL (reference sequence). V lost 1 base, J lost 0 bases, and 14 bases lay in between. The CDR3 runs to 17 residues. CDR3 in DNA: TGTGCCAGCAGCCAAGGACGGAGATCTTCTAGCACAGATACGCAGTATTTT. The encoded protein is CASSQGRRSSSTDTQYF.

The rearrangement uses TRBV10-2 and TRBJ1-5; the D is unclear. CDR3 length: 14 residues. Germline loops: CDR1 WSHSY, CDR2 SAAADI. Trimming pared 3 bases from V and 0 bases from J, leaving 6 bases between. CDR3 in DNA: TGCGCCAGCAGTGACACTTATAGCAATCAGCCCCAGCATTTT. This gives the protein CASSDTYSNQPQHF.

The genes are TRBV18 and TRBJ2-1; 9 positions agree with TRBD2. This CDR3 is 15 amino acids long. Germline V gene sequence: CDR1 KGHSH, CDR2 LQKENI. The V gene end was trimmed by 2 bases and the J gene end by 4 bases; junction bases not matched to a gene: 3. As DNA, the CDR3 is TGTGCCAGCTCACCAGCGGGGGGGCCGTACAATGAGCAGTTCTTC. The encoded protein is CASSPAGGPYNEQFF.

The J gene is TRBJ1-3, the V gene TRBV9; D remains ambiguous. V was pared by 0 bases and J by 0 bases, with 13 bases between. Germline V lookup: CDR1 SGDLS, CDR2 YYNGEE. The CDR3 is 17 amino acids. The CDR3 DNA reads TGTGCCAGCAGCGTAGAGGTTGACTCTCACTCTGGAAACACCATATATTTT. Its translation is CASSVEVDSHSGNTIYF.

In DNA, the CDR3 is TGTGCCAGGCGATTGAGGCCCATCTTATGCGACACTGAAGCTTTCTTT. Its translation is CARRLRPILCDTEAFF. The chain employs TRBV6-4 and TRBJ1-1; no firm D call. The germline V gene has CDR1 MRHNA and CDR2 SNTAGT. V shed 9 bases and J shed 3 bases, with 23 bases lying between them. This CDR3 spans 16 amino acids.

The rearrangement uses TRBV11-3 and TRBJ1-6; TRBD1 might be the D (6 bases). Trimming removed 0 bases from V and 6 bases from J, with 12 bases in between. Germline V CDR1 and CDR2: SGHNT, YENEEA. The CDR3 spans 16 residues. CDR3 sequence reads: CASSLDKTGPNSPLHF. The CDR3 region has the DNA TGTGCCAGCAGCTTAGATAAGACAGGTCCTAATTCACCCCTCCACTTT.

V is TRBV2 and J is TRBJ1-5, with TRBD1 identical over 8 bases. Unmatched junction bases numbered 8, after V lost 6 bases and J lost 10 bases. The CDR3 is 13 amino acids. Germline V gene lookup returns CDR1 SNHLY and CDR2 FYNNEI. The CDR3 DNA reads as TGTGCCAGCAGCCGGGACAGGAACTTCCCCCAGCATTTT. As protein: CASSRDRNFPQHF.

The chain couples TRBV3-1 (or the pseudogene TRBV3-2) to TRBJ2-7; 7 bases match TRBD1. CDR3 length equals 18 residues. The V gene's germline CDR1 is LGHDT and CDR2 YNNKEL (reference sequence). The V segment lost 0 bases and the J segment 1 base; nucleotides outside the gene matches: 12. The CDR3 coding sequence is TGTGCCAGCAGCCAAGATACGGGACAGTCCAGTATTTCCTACGAGCAGTACTTC. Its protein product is CASSQDTGQSSISYEQYF.